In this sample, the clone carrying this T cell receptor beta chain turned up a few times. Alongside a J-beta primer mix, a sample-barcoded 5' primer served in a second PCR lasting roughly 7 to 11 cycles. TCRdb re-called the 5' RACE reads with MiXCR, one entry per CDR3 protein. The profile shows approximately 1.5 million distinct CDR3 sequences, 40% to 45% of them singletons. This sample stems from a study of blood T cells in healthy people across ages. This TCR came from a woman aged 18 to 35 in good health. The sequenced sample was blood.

CDR3 region: CSATGISPYEQYF. The CDR3 DNA sequence: TGCAGTGCTACCGGTATTTCCCCCTACGAGCAGTACTTC. The rearrangement uses TRBV20-1 and TRBJ2-7; D ambiguous. The CDR3 is 13 amino acids. The V and J ends lost 4 bases and 2 bases respectively, with 12 bases between them. CDR1 and CDR2 (germline): DFQATT, SNEGSKA (reference sequence).